The 30 T cell receptor beta chains given below trace back to one sample, sequenced in a study of T cells in Graves' hyperthyroidism and ophthalmopathy. Template material for amplifying TCR beta CDR3 regions consisted of RNA transcripts. A first-round RT-PCR of the TCR CDR3 used the HTBI primer set. In TCRdb, the multiplex PCR reads were re-called with MiXCR into one record per CDR3 protein. The sample lists 390,000 or so distinct CDR3 sequences; roughly 14% were seen once. Sample: blood. The source of these receptors is a man between 18 and 29 years old with Graves' ophthalmopathy.

Only a few counts were recorded for this clonotype. The chain is built from TRBV5-5 and TRBJ1-1, with D hard to call. The CDR3 contains 13 residues. Germline lookup yields CDR1 SGHKS and CDR2 YYEKEE (reference sequence). V was cut by 3 bases and J by 6 bases, with 12 bases left in between. The CDR3 sequence: CASSSGRTAEAFF. As DNA, the CDR3 is TGTGCCAGCAGCTCCGGGAGGACGGCTGAAGCTTTCTTT.

This clonotype was seen many times. CDR3 coding DNA: TGTGCCACCCCCCGAGGAGAGACCCAGTACTTC. This translates into CATPRGETQYF. The chain uses TRBV2 and TRBJ2-5; D not resolved. Germline CDR1 is SNHLY and CDR2 is FYNNEI. The CDR3 consists of 11 residues. The V and J ends lost 10 bases and 4 bases respectively, with 10 bases between them.

V and J are TRBV20-1 and TRBJ2-1, with 9 nucleotides matching TRBD2. After removal of 0 bases from V and 3 bases from J, the junction contained 6 bases not matched to a gene. CDR1 is DFQATT and CDR2 is SNEGSKA in the germline V gene (reference sequence). This CDR3 has 16 amino acids. CDR3 region: CSARDRASGDYNEQFF. The DNA of the CDR3 is TGCAGTGCTAGAGATCGGGCTAGCGGGGACTACAATGAGCAGTTCTTC.

This clonotype appeared many times. J is TRBJ2-5 and V is TRBV18; D unclear. The CDR3 runs to 15 residues. Trimming shortened V by 2 bases and J by 3 bases, and 13 bases separated the two germline ends. Germline V lookup: CDR1 KGHSH, CDR2 LQKENI. CDR3 in amino acids: CASSPGVVAEETQYF. CDR3 DNA: TGTGCCAGCTCACCAGGGGTGGTCGCGGAAGAGACCCAGTACTTC.

This clonotype occurred many times. This chain links TRBV2 with TRBJ1-5; 8 bases are a match to TRBD1. Trimming took 6 bases from V and 4 from J; bases not matched to a gene: 8. CDR1 and CDR2 from the germline V gene are SNHLY and FYNNEI. This CDR3 region has 15 residues. CDR3 sequence reads: CASRNSGGSNQPQHF. CDR3 DNA sequence: TGTGCCAGCAGGAACTCAGGGGGCTCAAATCAGCCCCAGCATTTT.

Ten or more counts support this clonotype. This sequence may be a read error, since a much larger clone differs from it by one base. The chain employs TRBV20-1 and TRBJ1-1, with 9 nucleotides matching TRBD1. The trim removed 4 bases at V and 3 bases at J, leaving 3 bases unmatched. There are 13 residues in the CDR3. In germline, CDR1 is DFQATT, CDR2 SNEGSKA (reference sequence). DNA of the CDR3: TGCAGTGCTAAGAGGGACAGGGACACTGAAGCTTTCTTT. This codes for CSAKRDRDTEAFF.

This clonotype was seen at least ten times. The CDR3 reads CASKDRVQYF. In DNA form, the CDR3 reads TGTGCCAGCAAAGACAGGGTCCAGTACTTC. This rearrangement joins TRBV2 to TRBJ2-5, with TRBD1 matching 7 bases. V shed 7 bases, J shed 10 bases, and the junction held 3 bases outside the gene matches. The CDR3 covers 10 residues. The germline CDR1 and CDR2 sequences are SNHLY and FYNNEI.

This clonotype was picked up a small number of times. J is TRBJ1-4 and V is TRBV7-8; D is unresolved. With 5 bases removed from V and 8 bases from J, the gap between germline ends came to 15 bases. Germline V gene lookup returns CDR1 SGHVS and CDR2 FQNEAQ. The CDR3 runs to 14 residues. The CDR3 spells CASSHQPQEEKLFF. The CDR3 bases are TGTGCCAGCAGCCACCAGCCCCAGGAAGAAAAACTGTTTTTT. The whole variable domain, remainder taken from reference TRBV7-8 and TRBJ1-4, is GAGVSQSPRYKVAKRGQDVALRCDPISGHVSLFWYQQALGQGPEFLTYFQNEAQLDKSGLPSDRFFAERPEGSVSTLKIQRTQQEDSAVYLCASSHQPQEEKLFFGSGTQLSVL.

The chain combines TRBV7-9 with TRBJ1-2; possible D gene TRBD1, 6 bases. The length of the CDR3 is 16 residues. V gave up 5 bases and J gave up 4 bases, with 20 bases separating them. Looked up from germline, CDR1 is SEHNR and CDR2 is FQNEAQ (reference sequence). CDR3 DNA: TGTGCCAGCAGCCCCTCCCGGCCGACAGGTCTCTATGGCTACACCTTC. This translates into CASSPSRPTGLYGYTF.

Many counts were recorded for this clonotype. The chain combines TRBV5-1 with TRBJ1-5; 10 bases are a match to TRBD1. V was clipped by 0 bases and J by 8 bases; unmatched bases: 2. The CDR3 loop spans 14 amino acids. Germline V CDR1 and CDR2: SGHRS, YFSETQ. CDR3 sequence (DNA): TGCGCCAGCAGCTTGGGACAGGGGGCTGAGCCCCAGCATTTT. It encodes CASSLGQGAEPQHF.

The rearrangement joins TRBV4-1 to TRBJ1-1; 8 bases match TRBD1. V trimming: 2 bases; J trimming: 8 bases; junction bases outside the gene matches: 13. This CDR3 is 16 amino acids long. CDR1 and CDR2 from the germline V gene are MGHRA and YSYEKL. CDR3 in amino acids: CASSQRTGNTGYEAFF. The DNA of the CDR3 is TGCGCCAGCAGCCAACGGACAGGGAATACGGGGTACGAAGCTTTCTTT.

This clonotype was seen more than once but under ten times. The rearrangement links TRBV3-1 to TRBJ2-3; D remains ambiguous. With 0 bases removed from V and 5 bases from J, the gap between germline ends came to 9 bases. Germline V gene lookup returns CDR1 LGHDT and CDR2 YNNKEL (reference sequence). The CDR3 covers 14 residues. CDR3 amino acids: CASSQDTQLDTQYF. The CDR3 nucleotides read TGTGCCAGCAGCCAAGATACCCAGCTAGATACGCAGTATTTT.

This clonotype occurred many times. V is TRBV6-1 and J is TRBJ1-1; D remains ambiguous. Germline V gives CDR1 MNHNS, CDR2 SASEGT. The CDR3 sequence is 13 residues long. V was clipped by 5 bases and J by 1 base, with 8 bases between them. CDR3 sequence reads: CASSYPQNTEAFF. The CDR3 DNA sequence: TGTGCCAGCAGTTACCCACAGAACACTGAAGCTTTCTTT.

This clonotype was recorded at least ten times. One junction end does not reproduce the germline sequence, and a read error may be involved. The J gene is TRBJ1-1, the V gene TRBV5-1; possible D gene TRBD1, 6 bases. Germline lookup yields CDR1 SGHRS and CDR2 YFSETQ. The CDR3 totals 14 residues. In DNA, the CDR3 is TGCGCCAGCAGATTGGGGGCAGGGAACACTGAAGCTTTCTTT. Amino acids: CASRLGAGNTEAFF.

There are many counts of this clonotype. This sequence joins TRBV5-5 and TRBJ2-3; 10 bases line up with TRBD1. This CDR3 is built from 16 residues. Trimming took 4 bases from V and 1 from J; bases not matched to a gene: 6. CDR1 SGHKS and CDR2 YYEKEE come from the germline V gene (reference sequence). As DNA, the CDR3 is TGTGCCAGCAGCGGCCCCGGGACAGGGGGCACAGATACGCAGTATTTT. Residues: CASSGPGTGGTDTQYF.

This clonotype has more than one count but fewer than ten. The chain is built from TRBV27 and TRBJ2-3; no clear D gene. The CDR3 runs to 15 residues. Germline CDR1 is MNHEY and CDR2 is SMNVEV (reference sequence). V gave up 5 bases and J gave up 3 bases, with 15 bases separating them. As DNA, the CDR3 is TGTGCCAGCAGTGCTGGACCCGTACGGACAGATACGCAGTATTTT. Translated: CASSAGPVRTDTQYF.

V gene TRBV27 combines with J gene TRBJ2-3; D may match TRBD1 or TRBD2 (5 bases each). In germline, CDR1 is MNHEY, CDR2 SMNVEV (reference sequence). Trimming removed 3 bases from V and 5 bases from J, with 21 bases in between. CDR3 length equals 17 residues. The CDR3 here is CASSFVRDPRGGDTQYF. CDR3 sequence (DNA): TGTGCCAGCAGTTTCGTCCGTGACCCCCGGGGCGGAGATACGCAGTATTTT.

The chain couples TRBV7-6 to TRBJ1-2; possibly TRBD1 for D (6 bases). Trimming left V 0 bases short and J 10 bases short, with 12 bases between. Germline V gene data show CDR1 as SGHVS and CDR2 as FNYEAQ. The CDR3 is 13 amino acids. CDR3 sequence reads: CASSLAPGVDYTF. CDR3 nucleotide sequence: TGTGCCAGCAGCTTAGCGCCAGGGGTGGACTACACCTTC. The full variable domain, with the rest looked up from reference TRBV7-6 and TRBJ1-2, is GAGVSQSPRYKVTKRGQDVALRCDPISGHVSLYWYRQALGQGPEFLTYFNYEAQQDKSGLPNDRFSAERPEGSISTLTIQRTEQRDSAMYRCASSLAPGVDYTFGSGTRLTVV.

Turning to this clonotype: The junction departs from germline at one end; a sequencing error may be responsible. The chain's CDR3 is CASSKGSTGYNSPLHF. DNA for the CDR3: TGTGCCAGCAGCAAAGGATCGACAGGTTATAATTCGCCCCTCCACTTT. The chain recombines TRBV11-3 with TRBJ1-6; a possible D gene is TRBD1 (6 bases). The CDR3 sequence is 16 residues long. CDR1 is SGHNT and CDR2 is YENEEA in the germline V gene.

This clonotype occurred many times. The chain uses TRBV10-2 and TRBJ1-2; D gene ambiguous. The CDR3 has 13 amino acids. V lost 2 bases and J lost 2, with 6 bases in between. Per the germline V gene, CDR1 is WSHSY and CDR2 is SAAADI. The CDR3 sequence: CASSESSNYGYTF. The CDR3 coding sequence is TGCGCCAGCAGTGAGAGCTCCAACTATGGCTACACCTTC.

This clonotype was counted only a few times. V usage is TRBV27 and J usage is TRBJ2-7, with 7 bases matching TRBD2. V was pared by 6 bases and J by 6 bases, with 8 bases of the junction left unmatched. The CDR3 loop spans 13 amino acids. Germline CDR1 and CDR2: MNHEY and SMNVEV (reference sequence). The CDR3 nucleotides read TGTGCCAGCAGGACTAGCTCCAGTGCCGAGCAGTACTTC. Its translation is CASRTSSSAEQYF.

This clonotype was seen ten or more times. The chain carries TRBV7-9 and TRBJ2-6; D not resolved. The CDR3 totals 14 residues. CDR1 is SEHNR, CDR2 FQNEAQ, per germline (reference sequence). V was pared by 5 bases and J by 0 bases, with 5 bases between. This CDR3 is CASSKNSGANVLTF. The DNA of the CDR3 is TGTGCCAGCAGCAAAAACTCTGGGGCCAACGTCCTGACTTTC.

This clonotype came up many times. The chain combines TRBV7-3 with TRBJ2-3; 10 bases line up with TRBD2. V lost 4 bases and J lost 4; bases outside the gene matches: 5. Germline CDR1 SGHTA, CDR2 FQGTGA. CDR3 length: 15 residues. CDR3 in DNA: TGTGCCAGCAGCTCTAGCGGGAGTGGAGCAGATACGCAGTATTTT. It is translated as CASSSSGSGADTQYF. The whole variable domain, remainder taken from reference TRBV7-3 and TRBJ2-3, is GAGVSQTPSNKVTEKGKYVELRCDPISGHTALYWYRQSLGQGPEFLIYFQGTGAADDSGLPNDRFFAVRPEGSVSTLKIQRTERGDSAVYLCASSSSGSGADTQYFGPGTRLTVL.

This clonotype was found a few times. This may be a read error, as it is one base from a much larger clone. The chain joins TRBV7-9 to TRBJ2-5; the D is unclear. The CDR3 length is 14 residues. The germline V gene has CDR1 SEHNR and CDR2 FQNEAQ (reference sequence). Trimming took 3 bases from V and 4 from J, leaving 12 bases between them. The CDR3 sequence is CASSFLVTPETQYF. CDR3 DNA sequence: TGTGCCAGCAGCTTTTTGGTGACACCAGAGACCCAGTACTTC.

This clonotype was observed a few times. This chain connects TRBV12-3 or TRBV12-4 to TRBJ1-2, with 7 bases identical to TRBD1. This CDR3 is 15 amino acids long. With V trimmed by 3 bases and J by 4 bases, 8 bases remained unmatched. The CDR3 region is CASSLDRSLIYGYTF. In DNA form, the CDR3 reads TGTGCCAGCAGTTTGGACAGGTCCCTTATCTATGGCTACACCTTC.

This clonotype was seen repeatedly, ten times or more. In DNA, the CDR3 is TGTGCCAGCAGTTTCCCTGGACAGGGGGCGAGGATTGAAGCTTTCTTT. Residues: CASSFPGQGARIEAFF. The chain has TRBV12-3 or TRBV12-4 and TRBJ1-1; 11 nucleotides line up with TRBD1. The V segment lost 3 bases and the J segment 7 bases; nucleotides outside the gene matches: 10. This CDR3 is 16 amino acids long.

Only a few counts were recorded for this clonotype. The rearrangement uses TRBV20-1 and TRBJ2-5, with a tentative D call TRBD2 (5 bases). The length of the CDR3 is 13 residues. Deletions cut 3 bases from V and 5 bases from J, with 13 bases between. CDR1 and CDR2 (germline): DFQATT, SNEGSKA (reference sequence). Here the CDR3 reads CSASGVPRETQYF. CDR3 in DNA: TGCAGTGCTAGCGGGGTTCCACGGGAGACCCAGTACTTC.

There are many counts of this clonotype. The J gene is TRBJ2-2, the V gene TRBV2, with D maybe TRBD2 (5 bases). Trimming cost V 11 bases and J 4 bases, with 11 bases left between them. From germline, CDR1 is SNHLY and CDR2 FYNNEI. This CDR3 has 12 residues. The CDR3 loop is CAPRTATGELFF. CDR3 sequence (DNA): TGTGCCCCCCGGACTGCCACCGGGGAGCTGTTTTTT.

This clonotype showed up many times. This chain uses TRBV9 with TRBJ1-5; D is uncertain. The germline CDR1 and CDR2 sequences are SGDLS and YYNGEE. The CDR3 totals 15 residues. The V and J ends lost 0 bases and 5 bases respectively, with 12 bases between them. DNA for the CDR3: TGTGCCAGCAGCGTAGGGGGAGGGATGGATCAGCCCCAGCATTTT. It specifies CASSVGGGMDQPQHF. Using reference TRBV9 and TRBJ1-5 for the parts outside the CDR3, the full variable domain is DSGVTQTPKHLITATGQRVTLRCSPRSGDLSVYWYQQSLDQGLQFLIQYYNGEERAKGNILERFSAQQFPDLHSELNLSSLELGDSALYFCASSVGGGMDQPQHFGDGTRLSIL.

V is TRBV27 and J is TRBJ1-2, with a possible D match to TRBD1 (6 bases). V was cut by 0 bases and J by 7 bases, with 24 bases left in between. In germline, CDR1 is MNHEY, CDR2 SMNVEV (reference sequence). The CDR3 runs 18 residues. The CDR3 DNA is TGTGCCAGCAGTTTATCGGCTTCCCAGGGGTATGGGGTGGGTGGCTACACCTTC. It encodes CASSLSASQGYGVGGYTF.